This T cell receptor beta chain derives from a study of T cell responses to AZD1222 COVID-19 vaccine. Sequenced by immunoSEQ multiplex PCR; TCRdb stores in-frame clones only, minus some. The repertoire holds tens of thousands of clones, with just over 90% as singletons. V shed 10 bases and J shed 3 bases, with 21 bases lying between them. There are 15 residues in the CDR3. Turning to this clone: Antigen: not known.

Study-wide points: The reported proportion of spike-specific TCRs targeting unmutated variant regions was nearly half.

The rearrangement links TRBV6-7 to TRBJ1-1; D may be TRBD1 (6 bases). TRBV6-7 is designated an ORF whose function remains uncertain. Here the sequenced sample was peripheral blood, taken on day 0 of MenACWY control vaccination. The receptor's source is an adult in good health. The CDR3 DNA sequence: TGTGCCACCTGCACGGGACACCATCGGTACACTGAAGCTTTCTTT. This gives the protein CATCTGHHRYTEAFF.